The clone carrying this T cell receptor beta chain was detected ten times or more. Antigen unknown. A library of TCRbeta sequences, prepared with unique molecular identifiers, was generated. TCRdb fed the PCR reads into MiXCR, producing one record per CDR3 protein. The data contain over 450,000 distinct CDR3 sequences, 10% to 13% of them singletons. This sample stems from a study of T-cell reconstitution after alpha-beta-depleted transplantation in children. Study-level points and caveats: High day-60 TCRbeta diversity in some patients came from surviving recipient T cells and thymic progenitors. Expanded clones from the graft, numbering several hundred, reportedly supplied alpha-beta T cells about two months after transplant. Newly generated T cells supplied most T-cell counts and diversity one year post-transplant.

The CDR3 has 15 residues. This TCR was recovered from a child aged 2 to 15 with inherited bone marrow failure, due to receive a stem cell transplant. The rearrangement uses TRBV21-1 and TRBJ1-5. TRBV21-1 is an annotated pseudogene. The sample consisted of PBMCs, taken before TCRalphabeta/CD19-depleted stem cell transplant. CDR3 amino acids: CASSYLENSNQPQHF. The DNA of the CDR3 is TGTGCCAGCAGCTATCTGGAAAATAGCAATCAGCCCCAGCATTTT.